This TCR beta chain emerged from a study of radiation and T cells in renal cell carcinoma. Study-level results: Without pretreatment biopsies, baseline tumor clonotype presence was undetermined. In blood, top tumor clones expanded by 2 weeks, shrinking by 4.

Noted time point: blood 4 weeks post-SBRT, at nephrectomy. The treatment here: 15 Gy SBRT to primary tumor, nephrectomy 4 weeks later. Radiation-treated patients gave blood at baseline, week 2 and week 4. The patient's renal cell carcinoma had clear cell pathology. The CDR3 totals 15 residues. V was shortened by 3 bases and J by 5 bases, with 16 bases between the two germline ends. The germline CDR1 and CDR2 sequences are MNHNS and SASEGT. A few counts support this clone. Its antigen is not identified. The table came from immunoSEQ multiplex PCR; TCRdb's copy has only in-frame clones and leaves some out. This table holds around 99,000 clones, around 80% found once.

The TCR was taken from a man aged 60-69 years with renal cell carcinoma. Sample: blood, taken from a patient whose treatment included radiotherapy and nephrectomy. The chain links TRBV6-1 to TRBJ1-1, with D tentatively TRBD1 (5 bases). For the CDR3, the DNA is TGTGCCAGCAGTGACTTCGGGGGAGTACGGACTGAAGCTTTCTTT. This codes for CASSDFGGVRTEAFF.